The 13 T cell receptor beta chains below all came from one sample that was sequenced in a study of siplizumab effects on memory and regulatory T cells. Using immunoSEQ multiplex PCR, the repertoire was profiled, and TCRdb retains in-frame clones only, with some absent. The top ten hold 2.5% to 3% of the sample, which has 100,000 or so clones, about nine tenths seen once. Sequencing was performed on CD4+ T cells sorted from blood. These receptors all stem from a human donor in good health. Some clones in this sample may be carry-over from other donors' samples.

The chain employs TRBV4-2 and TRBJ2-1; the match to TRBD2 covers 10 bases. Germline values: CDR1 LGHNA, CDR2 YNFKEQ. This CDR3 has 16 amino acids. Losses at the gene ends were 0 bases for V and 8 bases for J; bases not matched to a gene: 7. The CDR3 DNA reads as TGTGCCAGCAGCCAAGATTCCAGCGGGAGGGCCCATGAGCAGTTCTTC. It codes for CASSQDSSGRAHEQFF.

The chain has TRBV7-8 and TRBJ2-7, with a weak D call TRBD1 (6 bases). Trimming took 4 bases from V and 2 from J, leaving 12 bases between them. This CDR3 region has 14 residues. Germline-derived CDR1 and CDR2 are SGHVS and FQNEAQ. CDR3 in amino acids: CASSSGAPTYEQYF. DNA of the CDR3: TGTGCCAGCAGCTCAGGGGCTCCGACCTACGAGCAGTACTTC.

V usage is TRBV21-1 and J usage is TRBJ2-3; the table calls TRBD2, which could not be checked here. TRBV21-1 is a pseudogene locus. This CDR3 is 14 amino acids long. The DNA of the CDR3 is TGTGCCAGCAAATCAGGAGGGAGAAGGGATACGCAGTATTTT. Protein sequence: CASKSGGRRDTQYF.

The chain joins TRBV2 to TRBJ2-7; D is tentatively TRBD1 or TRBD2 (5 bases each). The CDR3 is made up of 16 amino acids. Looked up from germline, CDR1 is SNHLY and CDR2 is FYNNEI. V lost 0 bases to trimming and J lost 5 bases, with 17 bases between them. In DNA form, the CDR3 reads TGTGCCAGCAGTGAAGCGCTTTGGCAGGGAGCCCACGAGCAGTACTTC. Protein sequence: CASSEALWQGAHEQYF.

The chain joins TRBV2 to TRBJ2-5; maybe TRBD2 (6 bases). Germline CDR1 reads SNHLY; CDR2 reads FYNNEI. CDR3 length: 16 amino acids. V was trimmed by 4 bases and J by 4 bases, leaving 19 bases between them. The CDR3, as DNA: TGTGCCAGCAGTGGACCCTCGGGTCGGGGGTTAGAGACCCAGTACTTC. Translating gives CASSGPSGRGLETQYF.

V gene TRBV10-3 combines with J gene TRBJ1-4; D ambiguous. This CDR3 comprises 16 residues. The V and J ends lost 5 bases and 0 bases respectively, with 13 bases between them. From germline, CDR1 is ENHRY and CDR2 SYGVKD. CDR3 DNA sequence: TGTGCCATCAGTCCCACCTCGCAGACAACTAATGAAAAACTGTTTTTT. The encoded protein is CAISPTSQTTNEKLFF.

The chain has TRBV2 and TRBJ2-7; 9 bases agree with TRBD2. The trim removed 6 bases at V and 5 bases at J, leaving 2 bases unmatched. Germline V gives CDR1 SNHLY, CDR2 FYNNEI. The CDR3 consists of 12 residues. The CDR3 spells CASSIAGDEQYF. Written as DNA, the CDR3 is TGTGCCAGCAGCATAGCGGGAGACGAGCAGTACTTC.

The gene calls are TRBV6-1 and TRBJ1-1, with D possibly being TRBD1 (5 bases). The CDR3 runs 14 residues. Trimming shortened V by 4 bases and J by 1 base, and 10 bases separated the two germline ends. The V gene's germline CDR1 is MNHNS and CDR2 SASEGT. The CDR3 sequence is CASSARQRNTEAFF. CDR3 DNA sequence: TGTGCCAGCAGTGCGAGACAGAGGAACACTGAAGCTTTCTTT.

The V call is TRBV5-4, the J call TRBJ2-7, with TRBD2 as a possible D gene (6 bases). There are 14 residues in the CDR3. Germline CDR1 SGHNT, CDR2 YYREEE (reference sequence). V gave up 3 bases and J gave up 5 bases, with 15 bases separating them. CDR3: CASSYRDFLHEQYF. In DNA, the CDR3 is TGTGCCAGCAGCTACCGGGACTTTCTACACGAGCAGTACTTC.

J is TRBJ2-1 and V is TRBV14, with a weak D call TRBD2 (6 bases). From germline, CDR1 is SGHDN and CDR2 FVKESK. Trimming took off 3 bases at V and 9 bases at J, with 12 bases between the two ends. The CDR3 loop spans 13 amino acids. Here the CDR3 reads CASSQIPGAEQFF. CDR3 coding DNA: TGTGCCAGCAGCCAGATACCGGGAGCTGAGCAGTTCTTC.

The chain combines TRBV18 with TRBJ1-1, with D unresolved. Germline V gene sequence: CDR1 KGHSH, CDR2 LQKENI. The CDR3 contains 16 residues. Between the trimmed V and J ends, which lost 6 bases and 4 bases, there was a span of 21 bases. The CDR3 coding sequence is TGTGCCAGCTCCCTCACGGCGAGCGGAATGGGCACTGAAGCTTTCTTT. Protein: CASSLTASGMGTEAFF. Drawing the rest from reference TRBV18 and TRBJ1-1, the complete variable domain is NAGVMQNPRHLVRRRGQEARLRCSPMKGHSHVYWYRQLPEEGLKFMVYLQKENIIDESGMPKERFSAEFPKEGPSILRIQQVVRGDSAAYFCASSLTASGMGTEAFFGQGTRLTVV.

V and J are TRBV18 and TRBJ2-3; D is unresolved. Trimming left V 0 bases short and J 5 bases short, with 9 bases between. The CDR3 is 14 residues long. CDR1 and CDR2 from the germline V gene are KGHSH and LQKENI. The CDR3 reads CASSPPTAGDTQYF. As DNA, the CDR3 is TGTGCCAGCTCACCACCTACCGCTGGAGATACGCAGTATTTT.

The chain links TRBV30 to TRBJ2-1; D is possibly TRBD2 (5 bases). V was cut by 4 bases and J by 6 bases, with 22 bases left in between. Germline-derived CDR1 and CDR2 are GTSNPN and SVGIG (reference sequence). This CDR3 is built from 16 residues. CDR3 sequence reads: CAWKVVGWLAPNEQFF. CDR3 nucleotide sequence: TGTGCCTGGAAAGTTGTCGGGTGGCTAGCTCCCAATGAGCAGTTCTTC.